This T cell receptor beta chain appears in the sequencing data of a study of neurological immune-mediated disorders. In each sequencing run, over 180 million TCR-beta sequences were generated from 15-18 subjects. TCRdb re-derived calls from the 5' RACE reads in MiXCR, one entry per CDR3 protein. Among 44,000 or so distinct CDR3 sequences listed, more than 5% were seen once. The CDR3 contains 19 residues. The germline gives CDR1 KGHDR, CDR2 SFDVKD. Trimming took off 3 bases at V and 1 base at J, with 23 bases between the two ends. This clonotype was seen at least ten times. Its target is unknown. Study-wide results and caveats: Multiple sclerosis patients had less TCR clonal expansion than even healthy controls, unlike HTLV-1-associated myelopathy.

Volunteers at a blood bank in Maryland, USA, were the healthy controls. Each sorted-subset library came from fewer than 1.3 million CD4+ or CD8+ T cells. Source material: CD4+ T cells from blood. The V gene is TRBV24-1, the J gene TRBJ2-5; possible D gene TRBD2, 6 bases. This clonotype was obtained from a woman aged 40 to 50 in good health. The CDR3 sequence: CATSDPRLGGPKPQETQYF. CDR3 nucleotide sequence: TGTGCCACCAGTGATCCCCGTCTGGGGGGACCGAAACCCCAAGAGACCCAGTACTTC.